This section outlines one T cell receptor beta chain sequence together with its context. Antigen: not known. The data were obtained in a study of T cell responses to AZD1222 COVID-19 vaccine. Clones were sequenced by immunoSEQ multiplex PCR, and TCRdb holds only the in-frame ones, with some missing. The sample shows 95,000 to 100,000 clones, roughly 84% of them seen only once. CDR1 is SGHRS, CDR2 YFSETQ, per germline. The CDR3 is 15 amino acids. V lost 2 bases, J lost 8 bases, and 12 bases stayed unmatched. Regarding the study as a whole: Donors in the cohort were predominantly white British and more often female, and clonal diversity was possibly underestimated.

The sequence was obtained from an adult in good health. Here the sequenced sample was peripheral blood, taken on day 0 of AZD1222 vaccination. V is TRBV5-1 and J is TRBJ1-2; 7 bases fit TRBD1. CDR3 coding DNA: TGCGCCAGCAGCTTAGTTACAGGGGCAAGGGACGGCTACACCTTC. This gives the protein CASSLVTGARDGYTF.